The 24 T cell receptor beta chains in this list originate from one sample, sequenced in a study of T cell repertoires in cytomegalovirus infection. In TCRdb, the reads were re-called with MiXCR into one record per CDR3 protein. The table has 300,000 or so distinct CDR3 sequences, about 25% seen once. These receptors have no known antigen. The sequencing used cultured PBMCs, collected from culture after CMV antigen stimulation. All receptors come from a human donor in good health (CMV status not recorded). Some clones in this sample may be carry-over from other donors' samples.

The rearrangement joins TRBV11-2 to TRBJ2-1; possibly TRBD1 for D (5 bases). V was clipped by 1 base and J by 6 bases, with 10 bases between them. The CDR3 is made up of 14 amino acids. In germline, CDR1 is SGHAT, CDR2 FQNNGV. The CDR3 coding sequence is TGTGCCAGCAGCTTAGGCGAAAGGGGCAATGAGCAGTTCTTC. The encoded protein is CASSLGERGNEQFF.

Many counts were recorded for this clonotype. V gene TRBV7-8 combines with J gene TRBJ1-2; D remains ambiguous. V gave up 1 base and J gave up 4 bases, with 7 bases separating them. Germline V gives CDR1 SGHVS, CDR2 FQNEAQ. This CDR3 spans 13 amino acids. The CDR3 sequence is CASSLDPGYGYTF. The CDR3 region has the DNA TGTGCCAGCAGCTTAGACCCAGGCTATGGCTACACCTTC.

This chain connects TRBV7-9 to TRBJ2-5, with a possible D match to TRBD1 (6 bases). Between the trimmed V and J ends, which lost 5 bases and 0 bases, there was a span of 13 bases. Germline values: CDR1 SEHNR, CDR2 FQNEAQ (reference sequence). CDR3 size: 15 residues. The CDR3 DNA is TGTGCCAGCAGCCTGGGGACATTGTACCAAGAGACCCAGTACTTC. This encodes CASSLGTLYQETQYF.

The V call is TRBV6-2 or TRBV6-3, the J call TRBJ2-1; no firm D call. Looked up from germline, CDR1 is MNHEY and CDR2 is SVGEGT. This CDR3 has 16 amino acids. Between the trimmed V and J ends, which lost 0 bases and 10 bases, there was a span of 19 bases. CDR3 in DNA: TGTGCCAGCAGTTACTCCACAGTCCCGGCCTCCGAGGAGCAGTTCTTC. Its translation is CASSYSTVPASEEQFF.

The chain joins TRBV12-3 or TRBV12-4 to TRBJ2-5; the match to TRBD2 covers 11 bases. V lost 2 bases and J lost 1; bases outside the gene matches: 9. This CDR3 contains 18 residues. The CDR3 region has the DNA TGTGCCAGCAGTTTACGACCTAGCGGGAGGATTCCCCAAGAGACCCAGTACTTC. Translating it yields CASSLRPSGRIPQETQYF.

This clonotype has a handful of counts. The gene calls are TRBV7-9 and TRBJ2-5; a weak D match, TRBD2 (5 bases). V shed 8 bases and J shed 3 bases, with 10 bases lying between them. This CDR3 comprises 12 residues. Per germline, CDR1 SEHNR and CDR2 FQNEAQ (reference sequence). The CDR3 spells CASEGLEETQYF. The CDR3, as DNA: TGTGCCAGCGAGGGTTTGGAAGAGACCCAGTACTTC.

In DNA form, the CDR3 reads TGTGCCAGCAGTGAATCGTTGGGGCTTACGAACACCGGGGAGCTGTTTTTT. It translates to CASSESLGLTNTGELFF. V usage is TRBV25-1 and J usage is TRBJ2-2, with D possibly matching TRBD1 (5 bases). The V end lost 1 base, the J end lost 0 bases, and 12 bases lay between the germline ends. Germline CDR1 reads MGHDK; CDR2 reads SYGVNS. The CDR3 is made up of 17 amino acids.

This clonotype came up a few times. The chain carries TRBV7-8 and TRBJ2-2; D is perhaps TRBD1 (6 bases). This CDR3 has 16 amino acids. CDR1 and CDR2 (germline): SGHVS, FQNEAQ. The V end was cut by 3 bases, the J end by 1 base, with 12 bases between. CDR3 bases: TGTGCCAGCAGCTTTTTGGGACACGAGAACACCGGGGAGCTGTTTTTT. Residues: CASSFLGHENTGELFF.

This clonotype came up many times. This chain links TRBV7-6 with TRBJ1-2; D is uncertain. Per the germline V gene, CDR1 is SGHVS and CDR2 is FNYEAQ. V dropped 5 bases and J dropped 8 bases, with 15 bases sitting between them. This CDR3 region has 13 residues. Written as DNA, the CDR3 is TGTGCCAGCAGCCCATTGACGGGAGAGGGCTACACCTTC. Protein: CASSPLTGEGYTF.

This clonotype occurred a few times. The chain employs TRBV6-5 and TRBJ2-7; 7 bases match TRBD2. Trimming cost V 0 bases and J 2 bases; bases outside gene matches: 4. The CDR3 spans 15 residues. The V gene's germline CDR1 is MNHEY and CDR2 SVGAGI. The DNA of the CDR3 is TGTGCCAGCAGTTACTCGACTGCGGGGGCCTACGAGCAGTACTTC. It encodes CASSYSTAGAYEQYF.

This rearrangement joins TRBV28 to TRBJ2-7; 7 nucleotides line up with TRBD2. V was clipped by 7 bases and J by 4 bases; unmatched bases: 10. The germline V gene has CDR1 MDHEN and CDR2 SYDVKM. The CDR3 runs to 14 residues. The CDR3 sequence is CASNMGGSTYEQYF. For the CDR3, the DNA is TGTGCCAGCAACATGGGGGGGAGTACTTACGAGCAGTACTTC.

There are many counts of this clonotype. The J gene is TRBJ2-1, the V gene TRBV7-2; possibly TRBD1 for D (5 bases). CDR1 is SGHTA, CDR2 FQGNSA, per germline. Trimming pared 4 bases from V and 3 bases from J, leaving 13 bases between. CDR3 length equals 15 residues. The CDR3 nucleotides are TGTGCCAGCAGCTCTTGGCCTCAGGGCTACAATGAGCAGTTCTTC. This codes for CASSSWPQGYNEQFF.

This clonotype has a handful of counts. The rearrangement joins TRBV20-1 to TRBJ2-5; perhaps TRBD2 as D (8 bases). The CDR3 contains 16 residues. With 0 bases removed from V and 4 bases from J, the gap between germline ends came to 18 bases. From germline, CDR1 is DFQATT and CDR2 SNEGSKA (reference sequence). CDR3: CSARDFGGGQPETQYF. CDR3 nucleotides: TGCAGTGCTAGAGATTTCGGGGGGGGACAGCCAGAGACCCAGTACTTC.

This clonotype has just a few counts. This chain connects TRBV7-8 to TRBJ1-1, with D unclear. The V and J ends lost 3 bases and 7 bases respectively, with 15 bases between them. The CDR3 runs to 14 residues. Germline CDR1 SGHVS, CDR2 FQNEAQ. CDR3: CASSFLEGDGEAFF. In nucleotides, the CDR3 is TGTGCCAGCAGCTTCCTAGAAGGCGACGGTGAAGCTTTCTTT. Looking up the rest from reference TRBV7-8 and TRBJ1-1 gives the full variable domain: GAGVSQSPRYKVAKRGQDVALRCDPISGHVSLFWYQQALGQGPEFLTYFQNEAQLDKSGLPSDRFFAERPEGSVSTLKIQRTQQEDSAVYLCASSFLEGDGEAFFGQGTRLTVV.

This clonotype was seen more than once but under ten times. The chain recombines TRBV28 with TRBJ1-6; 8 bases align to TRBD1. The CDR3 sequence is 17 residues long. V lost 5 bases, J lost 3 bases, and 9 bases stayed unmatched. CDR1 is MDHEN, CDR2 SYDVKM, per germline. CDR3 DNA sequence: TGTGCCAGCAGTCCATGGGACAGGCTGTACTATAATTCACCCCTCCACTTT. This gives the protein CASSPWDRLYYNSPLHF.

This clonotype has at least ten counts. The CDR3 protein is CASSMAGSYEQYV. The DNA of the CDR3 is TGTGCCAGCAGCATGGCGGGGTCTTACGAGCAGTACGTC. The chain couples TRBV7-2 to TRBJ2-7, with D possibly TRBD2 on 6 matching bases. With 5 bases removed from V and 4 bases from J, the gap between germline ends came to 12 bases. The germline V gene has CDR1 SGHTA and CDR2 FQGNSA. The CDR3 spans 13 residues.

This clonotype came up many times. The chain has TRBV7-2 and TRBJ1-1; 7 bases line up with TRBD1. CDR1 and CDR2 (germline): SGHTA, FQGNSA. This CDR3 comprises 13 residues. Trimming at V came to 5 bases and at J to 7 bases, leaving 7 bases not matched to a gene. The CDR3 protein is CASSRPGQLEAFF. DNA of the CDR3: TGTGCCAGCAGCCGTCCGGGACAGCTTGAAGCTTTCTTT. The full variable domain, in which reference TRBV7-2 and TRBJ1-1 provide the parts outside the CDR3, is GAGVSQSPSNKVTEKGKDVELRCDPISGHTALYWYRQSLGQGLEFLIYFQGNSAPDKSGLPSDRFSAERTGGSVSTLTIQRTQQEDSAVYLCASSRPGQLEAFFGQGTRLTVV.

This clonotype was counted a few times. The CDR3 is CAISLRGNEQFF. The CDR3 DNA is TGTGCCATCAGTCTTAGGGGCAATGAGCAGTTCTTC. The V call is TRBV10-3, the J call TRBJ2-1, with D possibly TRBD1 on 5 matching bases. Germline CDR1 is ENHRY and CDR2 is SYGVKD. Trimming cost V 5 bases and J 6 bases, with 8 bases left between them. The CDR3 spans 12 residues.

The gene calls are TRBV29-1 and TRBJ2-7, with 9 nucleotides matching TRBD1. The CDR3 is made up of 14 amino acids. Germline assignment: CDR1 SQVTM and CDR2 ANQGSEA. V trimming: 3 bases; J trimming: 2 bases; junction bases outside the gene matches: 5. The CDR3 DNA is TGCAGCGTTGAGGGGGACAGGGACCCCTACGAGCAGTACTTC. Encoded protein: CSVEGDRDPYEQYF.

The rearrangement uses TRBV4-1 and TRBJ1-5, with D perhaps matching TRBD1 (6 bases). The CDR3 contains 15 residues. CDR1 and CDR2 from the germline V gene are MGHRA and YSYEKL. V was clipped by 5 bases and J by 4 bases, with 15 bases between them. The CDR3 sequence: CASSAPDRPNQPQHF. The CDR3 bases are TGCGCCAGCAGCGCACCGGACAGACCAAATCAGCCCCAGCATTTT.

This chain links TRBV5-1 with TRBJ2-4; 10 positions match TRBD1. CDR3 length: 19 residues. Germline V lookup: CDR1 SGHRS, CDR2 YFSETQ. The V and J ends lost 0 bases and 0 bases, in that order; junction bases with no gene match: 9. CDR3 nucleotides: TGCGCCAGCAGCTTGGAAGGGACAGGGGTTAACCTAGCCAAAAACATTCAGTACTTC. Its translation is CASSLEGTGVNLAKNIQYF.

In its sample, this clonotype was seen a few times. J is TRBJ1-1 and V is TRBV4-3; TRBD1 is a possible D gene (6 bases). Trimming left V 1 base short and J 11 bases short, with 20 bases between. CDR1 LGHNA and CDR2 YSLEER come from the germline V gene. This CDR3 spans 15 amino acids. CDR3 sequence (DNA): TGCGCCAGCAGCCAAGTCGTGTCGGGGGGCGATCGGGCTTTCTTT. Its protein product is CASSQVVSGGDRAFF.

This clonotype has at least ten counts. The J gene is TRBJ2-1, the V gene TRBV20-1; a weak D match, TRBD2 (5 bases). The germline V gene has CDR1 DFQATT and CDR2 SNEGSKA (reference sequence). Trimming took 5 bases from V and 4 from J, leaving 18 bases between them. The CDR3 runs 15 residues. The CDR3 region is CSAHGILGGYNEQFF. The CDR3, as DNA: TGCAGTGCTCACGGGATTCTTGGTGGGTACAATGAGCAGTTCTTC.

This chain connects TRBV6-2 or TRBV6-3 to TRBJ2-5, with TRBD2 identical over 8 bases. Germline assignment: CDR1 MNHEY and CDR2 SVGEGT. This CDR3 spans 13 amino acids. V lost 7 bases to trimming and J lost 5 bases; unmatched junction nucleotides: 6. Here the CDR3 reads CASKTTGGETQYF. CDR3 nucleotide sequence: TGTGCCAGCAAAACGACGGGAGGGGAGACCCAGTACTTC.